This passage covers 26 T cell receptor beta chains from one sample sequenced in a study of T-cell reconstitution after alpha-beta-depleted transplantation in children. For TCRbeta, the library was prepared with unique molecular identifiers. MiXCR was run by TCRdb on the PCR reads, yielding one entry per CDR3 protein. The sample yields about 440,000 distinct CDR3 sequences, approximately 41% seen once. The sample here was PBMCs, taken before TCRalphabeta/CD19-depleted stem cell transplant. All receptors come from a girl aged 2-10 years with aplastic anemia, due to receive a stem cell transplant.

The V call is TRBV10-3, the J call TRBJ2-1, with D perhaps matching TRBD1 (5 bases). Trimming took 2 bases from V and 4 from J, leaving 12 bases between them. The CDR3 spans 15 residues. Germline CDR1 and CDR2: ENHRY and SYGVKD. CDR3 sequence reads: CAISEPRQLYNEQFF. The CDR3, as DNA: TGTGCCATCAGTGAGCCGCGACAGCTTTACAATGAGCAGTTCTTC.

J is TRBJ2-7 and V is TRBV5-5; 10 bases match TRBD1. Losses at the gene ends were 4 bases for V and 3 bases for J; bases not matched to a gene: 4. The length of the CDR3 is 14 residues. CDR1 and CDR2 (germline): SGHKS, YYEKEE (reference sequence). This chain's CDR3 is CASSRGQGVYEQYF. The CDR3 nucleotides read TGTGCCAGCAGCAGAGGACAGGGGGTCTACGAGCAGTACTTC.

The chain uses TRBV20-1 and TRBJ1-6, with a weak D call TRBD1 (5 bases). The germline gives CDR1 DFQATT, CDR2 SNEGSKA (reference sequence). V was shortened by 4 bases and J by 7 bases, with 14 bases between the two germline ends. The CDR3 loop spans 14 amino acids. The CDR3 region is CSANTGPINSPLHF. CDR3 bases: TGCAGTGCTAATACGGGACCGATCAATTCACCCCTCCACTTT.

This clonotype has ten or more counts. The chain carries TRBV12-3 or TRBV12-4 and TRBJ2-7; D could derive from TRBD1 or TRBD2 (5 bases each). CDR3 length: 13 amino acids. V shed 8 bases and J shed 5 bases, with 16 bases lying between them. The CDR3 here is CASGGQGNHEQYF. For the CDR3, the DNA is TGTGCCAGCGGAGGTCAGGGTAATCACGAGCAGTACTTC.

This chain uses TRBV7-6 with TRBJ2-1, with D possibly being TRBD2 (6 bases). The CDR3 has 14 amino acids. Per the germline V gene, CDR1 is SGHVS and CDR2 is FNYEAQ. V lost 5 bases, J lost 10 bases, and 18 bases lay in between. The CDR3 bases are TGTGCCAGCAGCCCTGCGTTACCAGCGGGCGAGCAGTTCTTC. It is translated as CASSPALPAGEQFF.

This chain uses TRBV20-1 with TRBJ2-3, with TRBD2 matching over 8 bases. The J segment lost 3 bases and the V segment lost 6 bases, leaving 8 bases of the junction unmatched. The length of the CDR3 is 14 residues. The germline gives CDR1 DFQATT, CDR2 SNEGSKA (reference sequence). The DNA of the CDR3 is TGCAGTGCACAAGCGGGGGCCACAACAGATACGCAGTATTTT. As protein: CSAQAGATTDTQYF.

This clonotype occurred once. The chain combines TRBV5-1 with TRBJ2-7; D is ambiguous. The CDR3 extends over 13 amino acids. Trimming left V 2 bases short and J 5 bases short, with 11 bases between. Germline CDR1 and CDR2: SGHRS and YFSETQ. The CDR3 DNA is TGCGCCAGCAGCTTTCAGAACAGCGACGAGCAGTACTTC. Protein sequence: CASSFQNSDEQYF. Complete variable domain (other parts from reference TRBV5-1 and TRBJ2-7): KAGVTQTPRYLIKTRGQQVTLSCSPISGHRSVSWYQQTPGQGLQFLFEYFSETQRNKGNFPGRFSGRQFSNSRSEMNVSTLELGDSALYLCASSFQNSDEQYFGPGTRLTVT.

This clonotype has only a few counts. V gene TRBV19 combines with J gene TRBJ2-2, with D uncertain. The CDR3 covers 11 residues. The V gene lost 7 bases and the J gene lost 6 bases, with 6 bases spanning the gap. Germline loops: CDR1 LNHDA, CDR2 SQIVND (reference sequence). The DNA of the CDR3 is TGTGCCAGTACCCAGGCCGGGGAGCTGTTTTTT. Translating gives CASTQAGELFF.

The chain links TRBV4-1 to TRBJ1-1, with D uncertain. Germline assignment: CDR1 MGHRA and CDR2 YSYEKL. Trimming pared 0 bases from V and 4 bases from J, leaving 18 bases between. The CDR3 runs 17 residues. CDR3 residues: CASSQERIRGQFTEAFF. In DNA, the CDR3 is TGCGCCAGCAGCCAAGAACGGATAAGAGGGCAGTTCACTGAAGCTTTCTTT.

Turning to this clonotype: One end of the junction does not line up with germline, which may come from a read error. As DNA, the CDR3 is TGCAGTGCTCGTAGTTCGGCGGGAGGCGAGCCGTACTTC. It yields the protein CSARSSAGGEPYF. The gene calls are TRBV20-1 and TRBJ2-7, with 8 bases aligning to TRBD2. The CDR3 has 13 amino acids. Germline assignment: CDR1 DFQATT and CDR2 SNEGSKA (reference sequence).

The genes are TRBV6-2 or TRBV6-3 and TRBJ2-5, with 10 bases lining up with TRBD2. The CDR3 spans 18 residues. With V trimmed by 3 bases and J by 1 base, 11 bases remained unmatched. Germline V gene lookup returns CDR1 MNHEY and CDR2 SVGEGT. CDR3 in amino acids: CASSYQLAGDPFQETQYF. The CDR3 DNA sequence: TGTGCCAGCAGTTATCAGCTAGCGGGAGACCCATTCCAAGAGACCCAGTACTTC.

The chain links TRBV3-1 to TRBJ2-3; no definite D call. V shed 1 base and J shed 3 bases, with 8 bases lying between them. The CDR3 is 14 residues long. CDR1 and CDR2 from the germline V gene are LGHDT and YNNKEL (reference sequence). CDR3 nucleotides: TGTGCCAGCAGCCAAGGATGGCAGACAGATACGCAGTATTTT. It yields the protein CASSQGWQTDTQYF.

V usage is TRBV7-2 and J usage is TRBJ2-3; TRBD2 aligns across 10 bases. Germline CDR1 SGHTA, CDR2 FQGNSA. The CDR3 has 15 amino acids. The V and J ends lost 6 bases and 1 base, in that order; junction bases with no gene match: 4. This chain's CDR3 is CASRPTSGGTDTQYF. The DNA of the CDR3 is TGTGCCAGCAGACCAACTAGCGGGGGCACAGATACGCAGTATTTT.

The V gene is TRBV18, the J gene TRBJ2-1; 12 nucleotides line up with TRBD2. CDR1 and CDR2 (germline): KGHSH, LQKENI. The V and J ends lost 3 bases and 5 bases, in that order; junction bases with no gene match: 2. This CDR3 is 15 amino acids long. The CDR3 DNA sequence: TGTGCCAGCTCACCGGCTAGCGGGAGGGACAATGAGCAGTTCTTC. It codes for CASSPASGRDNEQFF.

This rearrangement joins TRBV20-1 to TRBJ2-3, with D uncertain. This CDR3 comprises 11 residues. The germline V gene has CDR1 DFQATT and CDR2 SNEGSKA (reference sequence). Trimming removed 7 bases at V and 1 base at J, with 6 bases between. CDR3 DNA sequence: TGCAGTGTTAAGGGCACAGATACGCAGTATTTT. It translates to CSVKGTDTQYF.

The gene calls are TRBV29-1 and TRBJ1-5, with 7 bases that match TRBD1. V trimming: 6 bases; J trimming: 1 base; junction bases outside the gene matches: 3. CDR1 and CDR2 from the germline V gene are SQVTM and ANQGSEA. The CDR3 has 13 amino acids. This CDR3 reads CSVSQGSNQPQHF. CDR3 nucleotide sequence: TGCAGCGTGTCACAGGGGAGCAATCAGCCCCAGCATTTT.

This clonotype was seen more than once but under ten times. The V and J genes are TRBV10-3 and TRBJ2-1; tentatively, D is TRBD1 (7 bases). The ends were cut back, 7 bases at V and 9 bases at J, with 16 bases in the middle. The CDR3 has 13 amino acids. Looked up from germline, CDR1 is ENHRY and CDR2 is SYGVKD. This CDR3 is CAIIGSGGGEQFF. CDR3 bases: TGTGCCATCATCGGCTCAGGGGGAGGTGAGCAGTTCTTC.

The V call is TRBV6-6, the J call TRBJ2-1; the D is unclear. Germline V CDR1 and CDR2: MNHNY, SVGAGI (reference sequence). V lost 2 bases, J lost 7 bases, and 6 bases lay in between. This CDR3 is 12 amino acids long. CDR3 amino acids: CASSYPENEQFF. The CDR3 nucleotides read TGTGCCAGCAGTTACCCAGAAAATGAGCAGTTCTTC.

The rearrangement uses TRBV9 and TRBJ2-1, with D perhaps TRBD2 (6 bases). Germline V gene sequence: CDR1 SGDLS, CDR2 YYNGEE. The V gene lost 4 bases and the J gene lost 8 bases, with 13 bases spanning the gap. The CDR3 covers 13 residues. CDR3 nucleotide sequence: TGTGCCAGCAGCTTAGGGACTCCCTATGAGCAGTTCTTC. Translating gives CASSLGTPYEQFF. The variable domain in full, completed from reference TRBV9 and TRBJ2-1, reads DSGVTQTPKHLITATGQRVTLRCSPRSGDLSVYWYQQSLDQGLQFLIQYYNGEERAKGNILERFSAQQFPDLHSELNLSSLELGDSALYFCASSLGTPYEQFFGPGTRLTVL.

This clonotype was counted ten times or more. This chain joins TRBV20-1 and TRBJ2-5; D call uncertain. This CDR3 has 12 residues. Trimming removed 6 bases at V and 5 bases at J, with 13 bases between. Germline-derived CDR1 and CDR2 are DFQATT and SNEGSKA (reference sequence). CDR3 sequence: CSARSLGETQYF. The CDR3 DNA is TGCAGTGCCAGATCCCTTGGGGAGACCCAGTACTTC.

This chain joins TRBV20-1 and TRBJ2-1, with D hard to call. The V gene's germline CDR1 is DFQATT and CDR2 SNEGSKA (reference sequence). Trimming stripped 3 bases from V and 9 bases from J, with 12 bases between. The CDR3 sequence is 12 residues long. In DNA, the CDR3 is TGCAGTGCTAGCTCTTCTCATCTTGAGCAGTTCTTC. Protein product: CSASSSHLEQFF.

This clonotype was recorded once. The chain employs TRBV29-1 and TRBJ1-2, with D perhaps TRBD1 (5 bases). The CDR3 sequence is 15 residues long. Germline assignment: CDR1 SQVTM and CDR2 ANQGSEA. Deletions cut 5 bases from V and 6 bases from J, with 22 bases between. The CDR3 DNA reads as TGCAGCGTTCAGCGGGACGGTTCCTTGGGGAATGGCTACACCTTC. Translation gives CSVQRDGSLGNGYTF.

This clonotype was seen a handful of times. The chain couples TRBV29-1 to TRBJ1-1; D gene unclear. Looked up from germline, CDR1 is SQVTM and CDR2 is ANQGSEA. CDR3 length: 13 residues. Between the trimmed V and J ends, which lost 3 bases and 0 bases, there was a span of 8 bases. The CDR3 is CSVDKGMNTEAFF. In DNA form, the CDR3 reads TGCAGCGTTGATAAGGGTATGAACACTGAAGCTTTCTTT.

This clonotype has a count of ten or more. The genes are TRBV29-1 and TRBJ2-2; 10 bases map to TRBD2. The V and J ends lost 2 bases and 5 bases, in that order; junction bases with no gene match: 5. CDR1 and CDR2 from the germline V gene are SQVTM and ANQGSEA. This CDR3 has 15 amino acids. Here the CDR3 reads CSVERGSGRTGELFF. The CDR3 nucleotides are TGCAGCGTTGAACGGGGTAGCGGGAGGACCGGGGAGCTGTTTTTT.

J is TRBJ2-1 and V is TRBV29-1, with D perhaps TRBD1 (5 bases). CDR1 and CDR2 from the germline V gene are SQVTM and ANQGSEA. Trimming pared 4 bases from V and 0 bases from J, leaving 10 bases between. This CDR3 comprises 14 residues. CDR3 amino acids: CSVGGGVSYNEQFF. Written as DNA, the CDR3 is TGCAGCGTTGGGGGCGGAGTCTCCTACAATGAGCAGTTCTTC.

The CDR3 region has the DNA TGCAGTGCTAGGGGTAAGGAGTCCTACGAGCAGTACTTC. It translates to CSARGKESYEQYF. The chain recombines TRBV20-1 with TRBJ2-7; D not resolved. The CDR3 is 13 amino acids. From germline, CDR1 is DFQATT and CDR2 SNEGSKA (reference sequence). V was cut by 3 bases and J by 1 base, with 10 bases left in between.